This passage covers 14 T cell receptor beta chains from one sample sequenced in a study of blood T cell repertoires in COVID-19. This table comes from immunoSEQ multiplex PCR, and its TCRdb copy is limited to in-frame clones, with some not included. The sample lists about 330,000 clones; roughly 90% were seen once. The sequenced sample consisted of peripheral blood. The receptors were sampled from a man aged 25-40 years with COVID-19, enrolled during active disease.

The V call is TRBV5-4, the J call TRBJ1-1, with a tentative D call TRBD1 (5 bases). V lost 2 bases to trimming and J lost 0 bases, with 11 bases between them. CDR1 and CDR2 from the germline V gene are SGHNT and YYREEE (reference sequence). CDR3 length: 15 residues. The CDR3, as DNA: TGTGCCAGCAGCTTCTATGTGGGGCTGAACACTGAAGCTTTCTTT. It encodes CASSFYVGLNTEAFF.

The chain combines TRBV11-2 with TRBJ1-2; weak D call: TRBD1 (5 bases). The germline CDR1 and CDR2 sequences are SGHAT and FQNNGV. The CDR3 has 15 amino acids. V was shortened by 1 base and J by 7 bases, with 16 bases between the two germline ends. Here the CDR3 reads CASSLVSRRGSGYTF. In DNA form, the CDR3 reads TGTGCCAGCAGCTTAGTTAGTAGGCGGGGGAGTGGCTACACCTTC.

The V and J genes are TRBV14 and TRBJ1-2; the match to TRBD1 covers 7 bases. The CDR3 length is 15 residues. Germline V CDR1 and CDR2: SGHDN, FVKESK. The trim removed 4 bases at V and 4 bases at J, leaving 9 bases unmatched. The DNA of the CDR3 is TGTGCCAGCAGCCCGTGGACAGGAATGCTCTATGGCTACACCTTC. Translation gives CASSPWTGMLYGYTF.

J is TRBJ2-7 and V is TRBV5-4; 11 bases map to TRBD1. V lost 3 bases and J lost 0; bases outside the gene matches: 14. CDR3 length: 19 amino acids. Germline assignment: CDR1 SGHNT and CDR2 YYREEE (reference sequence). In nucleotides, the CDR3 is TGTGCCAGCAGCTCCCCCCCCGGGACAGGGGGTAGCGCCTCCTACGAGCAGTACTTC. Protein product: CASSSPPGTGGSASYEQYF.

The V gene is TRBV9, the J gene TRBJ2-1; D call uncertain. The CDR3 has 14 residues. Germline V gene lookup returns CDR1 SGDLS and CDR2 YYNGEE. Trimming removed 2 bases at V and 6 bases at J, with 12 bases between. CDR3: CASSVRASSNEQFF. In DNA, the CDR3 is TGTGCCAGCAGCGTCCGAGCAAGTAGCAATGAGCAGTTCTTC. The full variable domain, with the rest looked up from reference TRBV9 and TRBJ2-1, is DSGVTQTPKHLITATGQRVTLRCSPRSGDLSVYWYQQSLDQGLQFLIQYYNGEERAKGNILERFSAQQFPDLHSELNLSSLELGDSALYFCASSVRASSNEQFFGPGTRLTVL.

This chain joins TRBV2 and TRBJ1-2; D gene ambiguous. CDR1 is SNHLY, CDR2 FYNNEI, per germline. The V gene lost 2 bases and the J gene lost 9 bases, with 7 bases spanning the gap. The CDR3 has 11 amino acids. The CDR3 loop is CASSETGSYTF. For the CDR3, the DNA is TGTGCCAGCAGTGAAACCGGGAGCTACACCTTC.

The rearrangement joins TRBV7-9 to TRBJ2-3; D is ambiguous. Germline CDR1 reads SEHNR; CDR2 reads FQNEAQ (reference sequence). V was trimmed by 10 bases and J by 4 bases, leaving 12 bases between them. The CDR3 loop spans 12 amino acids. CDR3 coding DNA: TGTGCCATTTTTCCACTGGCAGATACGCAGTATTTT. It is translated as CAIFPLADTQYF.

This chain connects TRBV24-1 to TRBJ2-3, with D possibly matching TRBD1 (6 bases). The CDR3 sequence is 14 residues long. V was clipped by 5 bases and J by 0 bases, with 8 bases between them. Germline CDR1 reads KGHDR; CDR2 reads SFDVKD. Here the CDR3 DNA reads TGTGCCACCAGTGGACAGGTTAGCACAGATACGCAGTATTTT. It yields the protein CATSGQVSTDTQYF.

The V gene is TRBV10-3, the J gene TRBJ1-1; D gene unclear. The CDR3 runs 12 residues. The V end lost 6 bases, the J end lost 4 bases, and 9 bases lay between the germline ends. Germline V gene lookup returns CDR1 ENHRY and CDR2 SYGVKD. CDR3 residues: CAIRDSGTEAFF. For the CDR3, the DNA is TGTGCCATCAGGGATTCGGGCACTGAAGCTTTCTTT.

This clone appeared once. V usage is TRBV6-5 and J usage is TRBJ1-2, with 10 bases matching TRBD1. V lost 4 bases, J lost 6 bases, and 8 bases stayed unmatched. CDR3 length equals 15 residues. Per germline, CDR1 MNHEY and CDR2 SVGAGI. CDR3 sequence: CASSSRDRGTDGYTF. CDR3 nucleotide sequence: TGTGCCAGCAGTTCCCGGGACAGGGGTACGGATGGCTACACCTTC.

This chain connects TRBV7-2 to TRBJ2-1; D might be TRBD2 (5 bases). The CDR3 consists of 13 residues. With 5 bases removed from V and 10 bases from J, the gap between germline ends came to 15 bases. Germline V gene lookup returns CDR1 SGHTA and CDR2 FQGNSA. CDR3 sequence reads: CASSTTWESEQFF. The DNA for the CDR3 is TGTGCCAGCAGCACAACTTGGGAGAGCGAGCAGTTCTTC.

This clone has a handful of counts. Different DNA sequences within this sample yield the same CDR3. This rearrangement joins TRBV6-5 to TRBJ1-1; D ambiguous. The CDR3 loop spans 15 amino acids. Trimming stripped 0 bases from V and 1 base from J, with 9 bases between. In germline, CDR1 is MNHEY, CDR2 SVGAGI. CDR3 coding DNA: TGTGCCAGCAGTTACTCTCGTCAGAAGAACACTGAAGCTTTCTTT. It translates to CASSYSRQKNTEAFF.

The chain employs TRBV11-3 and TRBJ2-1; weak D call: TRBD2 (7 bases). The germline V gene encodes CDR1 SGHNT and CDR2 YENEEA. This CDR3 has 17 amino acids. Between the trimmed V and J ends, which lost 1 base and 9 bases, there was a span of 22 bases. The CDR3 nucleotides are TGTGCCAGCAGCTTAGTCCTGGGGGGGGCTGGAACGGGTGAGCAGTTCTTC. This codes for CASSLVLGGAGTGEQFF.

The J gene is TRBJ2-1, the V gene TRBV30, with 9 bases matching TRBD2. Germline trimming cut 7 bases from V and 7 bases from J; bases unmatched to any gene: 20. Germline values: CDR1 GTSNPN, CDR2 SVGIG (reference sequence). The CDR3 is 17 amino acids. CDR3: CASRIYLAGAGRNEQFF. As DNA, the CDR3 is TGTGCCTCACGCATCTACTTAGCGGGAGCGGGTAGAAATGAGCAGTTCTTC.